In its sample, the clone carrying this T cell receptor (beta chain) was seen many times. Antigen: not known. Regions amplified from RNA transcripts were the TCR beta CDR3 regions. The HTBI primer set was used in a first-round RT-PCR of the TCR CDR3. Each CDR3 protein is one row after TCRdb ran MiXCR on the multiplex PCR reads. The table has a few hundred thousand distinct CDR3 sequences, approximately 15% seen once. The CDR3 covers 13 residues. CDR1 is MNHNS and CDR2 is SASEGT in the germline V gene. The V end lost 2 bases, the J end lost 4 bases, and 8 bases lay between the germline ends. Uncontrolled infection, other autoimmune disease, pregnancy or lactation barred patients from enrollment. The data are from a study of T cells in Graves' hyperthyroidism and ophthalmopathy. Whole-study results and caveats: A model of 13 V-J pairs discriminated ophthalmopathy from stable hyperthyroidism.

Sample: blood. The source is a woman younger than 45 with Graves' ophthalmopathy. The V and J genes are TRBV6-1 and TRBJ1-1; D not certain. The CDR3 region is CASSEIRGTEAFF. DNA of the CDR3: TGTGCCAGCAGTGAAATACGGGGCACTGAAGCTTTCTTT.